These 8 T cell receptor beta chains were sequenced from one sample in a study of cytomegalovirus exposure and HLA in healthy donors. Use of 60 Vbeta and 13 Jbeta primers characterized the PCR. Sequencing was performed with immunoSEQ multiplex PCR; in TCRdb, only in-frame clones are kept and a portion is missing. The sample has about 210,000 clones, around 78% seen once. Sequencing used PBMCs. These receptors were taken from a boy between 5 and 17 years old in good health and CMV-seronegative.

The V gene is TRBV7-2, the J gene TRBJ2-3; 12 bases line up with TRBD2. The CDR3 is 18 amino acids. The germline gives CDR1 SGHTA, CDR2 FQGNSA. V lost 3 bases and J lost 1; bases outside the gene matches: 8. CDR3 DNA sequence: TGTGCCAGCAGCTTGAGGGCTAGCGGGAGGGAGGGCACAGATACGCAGTATTTT. It encodes CASSLRASGREGTDTQYF.

The V and J genes are TRBV5-6 and TRBJ1-2, with D perhaps matching TRBD1 (5 bases). Trimming left V 0 bases short and J 4 bases short, with 13 bases between. The CDR3 consists of 15 residues. Germline assignment: CDR1 SGHDT and CDR2 YYEEEE. This chain's CDR3 is CASSLGRVVSYGYTF. The CDR3 DNA sequence: TGTGCCAGCAGCTTGGGCAGGGTGGTCTCCTATGGCTACACCTTC. The full variable domain, completed using reference TRBV5-6 and TRBJ1-2, is DAGVTQSPTHLIKTRGQQVTLRCSPKSGHDTVSWYQQALGQGPQFIFQYYEEEERQRGNFPDRFSGHQFPNYSSELNVNALLLGDSALYLCASSLGRVVSYGYTFGSGTRLTVV.

This sequence joins TRBV13 and TRBJ1-2, with TRBD1 as a possible D gene (6 bases). V was cut by 2 bases and J by 6 bases, with 13 bases left in between. Germline V gene sequence: CDR1 PRHDT, CDR2 FYEKMQ (reference sequence). This CDR3 comprises 14 residues. This chain's CDR3 is CASSLSPQGNGYTF. The CDR3 DNA reads TGTGCCAGCAGCTTAAGCCCACAGGGTAATGGCTACACCTTC.

This clone appeared once. The chain links TRBV5-4 to TRBJ1-2; tentatively, D is TRBD1 (5 bases). The germline CDR1 and CDR2 sequences are SGHNT and YYREEE (reference sequence). The ends were cut back, 1 base at V and 5 bases at J, with 15 bases in the middle. The CDR3 totals 15 residues. The chain's CDR3 is CASSLQGPSGYGYTF. In DNA form, the CDR3 reads TGTGCCAGCAGCTTGCAGGGCCCGTCCGGTTATGGCTACACCTTC.

The chain links TRBV27 to TRBJ2-3; D is unresolved. Germline assignment: CDR1 MNHEY and CDR2 SMNVEV (reference sequence). This CDR3 spans 15 amino acids. V dropped 0 bases and J dropped 0 bases, with 7 bases sitting between them. In nucleotides, the CDR3 is TGTGCCAGCAGTTTATCAGCGCAGAGCACAGATACGCAGTATTTT. Translating it yields CASSLSAQSTDTQYF.

The chain links TRBV11-2 to TRBJ1-5; D gene unclear. Germline values: CDR1 SGHAT, CDR2 FQNNGV. This CDR3 has 13 residues. Trimming took off 5 bases at V and 6 bases at J, with 11 bases between the two ends. The CDR3 sequence: CASSKNLRQPQHF. DNA for the CDR3: TGTGCCAGCAGCAAAAATCTGCGTCAGCCCCAGCATTTT. Full variable domain (remainder filled in from reference TRBV11-2 and TRBJ1-5): EAGVAQSPRYKIIEKRQSVAFWCNPISGHATLYWYQQILGQGPKLLIQFQNNGVVDDSQLPKDRFSAERLKGVDSTLKIQPAKLEDSAVYLCASSKNLRQPQHFGDGTRLSIL.

V and J are TRBV5-5 and TRBJ1-2; no clear D. The CDR3 is made up of 11 amino acids. V lost 7 bases and J 7 bases, leaving 11 bases between the germline ends. Germline values: CDR1 SGHKS, CDR2 YYEKEE (reference sequence). The chain's CDR3 is CASLSGFGYTF. The CDR3 DNA follows: TGTGCCAGCCTCTCGGGGTTTGGCTACACCTTC.

This clone was recorded a few times. The CDR3 DNA follows: TGTGCCAGTAACTCCGGGACCCCGGCGGGGGGCTACACCTTC. The encoded protein is CASNSGTPAGGYTF. This chain connects TRBV6-5 to TRBJ1-2; D perhaps matches TRBD1 (5 bases). The CDR3 totals 14 residues. Germline CDR1 MNHEY, CDR2 SVGAGI. Trimming shortened V by 9 bases and J by 8 bases, and 22 bases separated the two germline ends.